The 29 T cell receptor beta chains given below trace back to one sample, sequenced in a study of blood T cell repertoires in COVID-19 (TCRdb year 2020). The method was the immunoSEQ multiplex PCR assay. TCRdb limited this immuneACCESS table to in-frame rearrangements with V and J called. A share of clones is missing; checked studies link under half to unresolved V genes, and the rest is unexplained. The sample table records around 120,000 clones; around 86% of these occur just once. 25% to 35% of the sample comes from the top ten. The sequenced material came from peripheral blood. These receptors were obtained from a woman in her 70s with acute or convalescent COVID-19.

The rearrangement joins TRBV15 to TRBJ1-2; 8 bases line up with TRBD1. This CDR3 comprises 15 residues. Losses at the gene ends were 5 bases for V and 4 bases for J; bases not matched to a gene: 9. Germline lookup yields CDR1 LNHNV and CDR2 YYDKDF (reference sequence). The CDR3 protein is CATSPADREGYGYTF. CDR3 DNA: TGTGCCACCAGCCCAGCGGACAGGGAAGGCTATGGCTACACCTTC.

CDR3 residues: CASSKSDRGRYEQYF. CDR3 coding DNA: TGTGCCAGCAGCAAAAGCGACAGGGGGCGATACGAGCAGTACTTC. The rearrangement joins TRBV21-1 to TRBJ2-7; TRBD1, the table's D call, was not compared with the DNA. TRBV21-1 is a known pseudogene. This CDR3 spans 15 amino acids.

The chain joins TRBV18 to TRBJ1-3, with 7 bases matching TRBD1. With V trimmed by 0 bases and J by 4 bases, 3 bases remained unmatched. The CDR3 contains 15 residues. Germline lookup yields CDR1 KGHSH and CDR2 LQKENI. The CDR3 bases are TGTGCCAGCTCACCACCGAGGGGGCAAGGAAACACCATATATTTT. It yields the protein CASSPPRGQGNTIYF.

The J gene is TRBJ1-2, the V gene TRBV19, with TRBD1 matching 7 bases. The CDR3 sequence is 13 residues long. CDR1 is LNHDA, CDR2 SQIVND, per germline (reference sequence). V was pared by 6 bases and J by 6 bases, with 7 bases of the junction left unmatched. CDR3 bases: TGTGCCAGTAGCATGAGGGGGCTCAATGGCTACACCTTC. Residues: CASSMRGLNGYTF. Complete variable domain (other parts from reference TRBV19 and TRBJ1-2): DGGITQSPKYLFRKEGQNVTLSCEQNLNHDAMYWYRQDPGQGLRLIYYSQIVNDFQKGDIAEGYSVSREKKESFPLTVTSAQKNPTAFYLCASSMRGLNGYTFGSGTRLTVV.

The genes are TRBV5-5 and TRBJ1-2; 8 nucleotides align to TRBD1. The V gene end was trimmed by 3 bases and the J gene end by 2 bases; junction bases not matched to a gene: 3. The CDR3 totals 14 residues. Germline CDR1 and CDR2: SGHKS and YYEKEE (reference sequence). The CDR3 loop reads CASSWGQENYGYTF. DNA of the CDR3: TGTGCCAGCAGCTGGGGACAGGAGAACTATGGCTACACCTTC.

The chain recombines TRBV28 with TRBJ1-5; perhaps TRBD1 as D (6 bases). The CDR3 is 19 amino acids. Germline loops: CDR1 MDHEN, CDR2 SYDVKM. V shed 4 bases and J shed 2 bases, with 24 bases lying between them. DNA of the CDR3: TGTGCCAGCAGTTACTCCGGGTGGGACACCCAACGCGGCAATCAGCCCCAGCATTTT. Its translation is CASSYSGWDTQRGNQPQHF.

The chain has TRBV19 and TRBJ2-7; D is possibly TRBD1 (6 bases). The CDR3 loop spans 13 amino acids. Germline V gives CDR1 LNHDA, CDR2 SQIVND (reference sequence). V lost 3 bases to trimming and J lost 3 bases, with 9 bases between them. Written as DNA, the CDR3 is TGTGCCAGTAGTATCGCACAGGGCTACGAGCAGTACTTC. Translating it yields CASSIAQGYEQYF.

The chain carries TRBV27 and TRBJ2-3; 9 nucleotides align to TRBD2. V dropped 7 bases and J dropped 3; count of bases not matched to a gene: 20. Germline V gene lookup returns CDR1 MNHEY and CDR2 SMNVEV (reference sequence). The CDR3 contains 19 residues. The CDR3 region is CASKIGSAGGTKLTDTQYF. Written as DNA, the CDR3 is TGTGCCAGCAAGATTGGGTCGGCGGGGGGGACCAAATTAACAGATACGCAGTATTTT.

The chain is built from TRBV28 and TRBJ1-1; 8 bases agree with TRBD1. The V and J ends lost 5 bases and 6 bases, in that order; junction bases with no gene match: 8. The germline V gene has CDR1 MDHEN and CDR2 SYDVKM. The CDR3 is 14 residues long. CDR3 sequence reads: CASSTPGQASEAFF. The CDR3 bases are TGTGCCAGCAGTACACCGGGACAGGCTTCTGAAGCTTTCTTT.

The V gene is TRBV7-9, the J gene TRBJ1-1; 7 bases are shared with TRBD1. The junction had 7 bases not matched to a gene; V was cut back by 5 bases and J by 4 bases. CDR1 and CDR2 from the germline V gene are SEHNR and FQNEAQ (reference sequence). The length of the CDR3 is 14 residues. This CDR3 reads CASSTDDRATEAFF. In nucleotides, the CDR3 is TGTGCCAGCAGCACCGACGACAGGGCCACTGAAGCTTTCTTT.

The chain joins TRBV2 to TRBJ1-1, with 8 bases aligning to TRBD1. V lost 7 bases to trimming and J lost 3 bases; unmatched junction nucleotides: 4. Germline CDR1 SNHLY, CDR2 FYNNEI. The CDR3 length is 13 residues. CDR3 protein: CASMADRDTEAFF. CDR3 nucleotides: TGTGCCAGCATGGCGGACAGGGACACTGAAGCTTTCTTT.

The genes are TRBV27 and TRBJ1-5, with D possibly being TRBD1 (6 bases). Germline CDR1 reads MNHEY; CDR2 reads SMNVEV (reference sequence). The V end lost 6 bases, the J end lost 5 bases, and 11 bases lay between the germline ends. The CDR3 is made up of 13 amino acids. The DNA for the CDR3 is TGTGCCAGCAGACCCACAGGGCATCAGCCCCAGCATTTT. Its protein is CASRPTGHQPQHF.

The J gene is TRBJ1-6, the V gene TRBV5-5, with 8 nucleotides matching TRBD1. The CDR3 runs 17 residues. The V gene's germline CDR1 is SGHKS and CDR2 YYEKEE (reference sequence). The ends lost 3 bases at V and 9 bases at J; junction bases unmatched: 14. The CDR3 nucleotides read TGTGCCAGCAGCTCCCGACAGGGGCCTTTGTCGGGTTCACCCCTCCACTTT. Residues: CASSSRQGPLSGSPLHF.

The chain links TRBV6-6 to TRBJ2-5, with 9 bases fitting TRBD2. In germline, CDR1 is MNHNY, CDR2 SVGAGI (reference sequence). This CDR3 contains 14 residues. Trimming took 2 bases from V and 3 from J; bases not matched to a gene: 1. DNA for the CDR3: TGTGCCAGCAGTTACCCTAGCGGGGAAGAGACCCAGTACTTC. This sequence encodes CASSYPSGEETQYF.

The genes are TRBV2 and TRBJ1-4, with D possibly being TRBD1 (5 bases). The CDR3 is 14 amino acids. CDR1 is SNHLY, CDR2 FYNNEI, per germline. V lost 5 bases, J lost 5 bases, and 12 bases lay in between. The CDR3 DNA is TGTGCCAGCAGTATTCGGGGGGGGAATGAAAAACTGTTTTTT. Translated: CASSIRGGNEKLFF.

The V gene is TRBV9, the J gene TRBJ2-1; TRBD1 matches at 9 bases. Germline CDR1 reads SGDLS; CDR2 reads YYNGEE. The CDR3 is 13 amino acids. Trimming at V came to 4 bases and at J to 9 bases, leaving 5 bases not matched to a gene. The CDR3, as DNA: TGTGCCAGCAGCATACAGGGGGCCGGTGAGCAGTTCTTC. It is translated as CASSIQGAGEQFF.

The CDR3 is CASSLAGRSPLHF. The CDR3 nucleotides are TGCGCCAGCAGCTTGGCGGGTCGATCACCCCTCCACTTT. The chain employs TRBV5-1 and TRBJ1-6; D unresolved. The V end lost 0 bases, the J end lost 10 bases, and 8 bases lay between the germline ends. Germline CDR1 reads SGHRS; CDR2 reads YFSETQ. The CDR3 length is 13 residues.

This sequence joins TRBV4-1 and TRBJ2-5; 11 bases line up with TRBD2. The CDR3 is 18 residues long. Losses at the gene ends were 0 bases for V and 3 bases for J; bases not matched to a gene: 9. The germline gives CDR1 MGHRA, CDR2 YSYEKL. This CDR3 reads CASSQDSLAGGVEETQYF. The CDR3 DNA follows: TGCGCCAGCAGCCAAGATAGCCTAGCGGGGGGCGTGGAAGAGACCCAGTACTTC.

The rearrangement links TRBV2 to TRBJ1-1; TRBD1 matches 7 bases. In germline, CDR1 is SNHLY, CDR2 FYNNEI. Unmatched junction bases numbered 8, after V lost 6 bases and J lost 4 bases. CDR3 length equals 14 residues. In DNA form, the CDR3 reads TGTGCCAGCAGAGGACTCAGGGGGACCACTGAAGCTTTCTTT. Protein: CASRGLRGTTEAFF.

This clone was recorded only once. The genes are TRBV5-5 and TRBJ2-3; TRBD1 matches at 7 bases. The germline CDR1 and CDR2 sequences are SGHKS and YYEKEE (reference sequence). Trimming at V came to 4 bases and at J to 1 base, leaving 15 bases not matched to a gene. The CDR3 spans 18 residues. The CDR3 is CASSRIWATGVGTDTQYF. In DNA, the CDR3 is TGTGCCAGCAGCCGAATCTGGGCTACAGGGGTTGGCACAGATACGCAGTATTTT.

This chain connects TRBV25-1 to TRBJ1-5; 8 nucleotides match TRBD1. Looked up from germline, CDR1 is MGHDK and CDR2 is SYGVNS. The V gene end was trimmed by 4 bases and the J gene end by 6 bases; junction bases not matched to a gene: 2. The CDR3 is 13 amino acids. This chain's CDR3 is CASSGDRGQPQHF. The CDR3 DNA is TGTGCCAGCAGTGGCGACAGGGGTCAGCCCCAGCATTTT.

The CDR3, as DNA: TGCGCCAGCAGTCCCCGGGGGAGTTCGGGCGAGACCCAGTACTTC. This sequence encodes CASSPRGSSGETQYF. The rearrangement uses TRBV23-1 and TRBJ2-5; maybe TRBD2 (6 bases). TRBV23-1 is noted as an ORF with a role that remains uncertain. Trimming took 4 bases from V and 5 from J, leaving 17 bases between them. The CDR3 is 15 amino acids.

V gene TRBV5-1 combines with J gene TRBJ2-1; 7 bases match TRBD2. J gave up 1 base and V 2 bases, and 3 bases lay outside the gene matches. CDR1 SGHRS and CDR2 YFSETQ come from the germline V gene. This CDR3 has 15 residues. The CDR3 reads CASSFLADSYNEQFF. CDR3 nucleotides: TGCGCCAGCAGCTTTCTAGCGGATTCCTACAATGAGCAGTTCTTC.

The chain has TRBV7-3 and TRBJ2-1; 7 positions match TRBD2. In germline, CDR1 is SGHTA, CDR2 FQGTGA. Trimming removed 2 bases from V and 3 bases from J; junction bases left unmatched: 10. CDR3 length: 17 residues. CDR3 protein: CASSLGPGGTNYNEQFF. The CDR3 nucleotides are TGTGCCAGCAGCTTAGGCCCGGGGGGTACGAACTACAATGAGCAGTTCTTC. Looking up the rest from reference TRBV7-3 and TRBJ2-1 gives the full variable domain: GAGVSQTPSNKVTEKGKYVELRCDPISGHTALYWYRQSLGQGPEFLIYFQGTGAADDSGLPNDRFFAVRPEGSVSTLKIQRTERGDSAVYLCASSLGPGGTNYNEQFFGPGTRLTVL.

CDR3 sequence reads: CASSEYRSPLHF. CDR3 DNA sequence: TGTGCCAGCAGTGAATATAGATCACCCCTCCACTTT. The chain carries TRBV25-1 and TRBJ1-6; D uncertain. Between the trimmed V and J ends, which lost 0 bases and 10 bases, there was a span of 4 bases. Germline loops: CDR1 MGHDK, CDR2 SYGVNS. This CDR3 contains 12 residues.

The chain is built from TRBV11-2 and TRBJ2-7, with TRBD1 identical over 9 bases. Germline loops: CDR1 SGHAT, CDR2 FQNNGV. The CDR3 runs 13 residues. Losses at the gene ends were 6 bases for V and 4 bases for J; bases not matched to a gene: 4. Here the CDR3 reads CASSGQGRYEQYF. Here the CDR3 DNA reads TGTGCCAGCAGTGGACAGGGGAGGTACGAGCAGTACTTC.

As for this clone: Within the sample, other DNA sequences also encode this same CDR3. The chain carries TRBV2 and TRBJ1-1; TRBD1 matches at 9 bases. V lost 6 bases to trimming and J lost 3 bases; unmatched junction nucleotides: 5. Germline CDR1 SNHLY, CDR2 FYNNEI. The CDR3 covers 14 residues. As DNA, the CDR3 is TGTGCCAGCAGCAGACAGGGGGGAGACACTGAAGCTTTCTTT. This sequence encodes CASSRQGGDTEAFF.

The V gene is TRBV5-1, the J gene TRBJ2-2; D ambiguous. This CDR3 region has 15 residues. CDR1 and CDR2 from the germline V gene are SGHRS and YFSETQ. V lost 4 bases to trimming and J lost 4 bases, with 14 bases between them. The CDR3 here is CASSHGSSGTGELFF. The CDR3 DNA follows: TGCGCCAGCAGCCACGGTAGCTCGGGCACCGGGGAGCTGTTTTTT.

The rearrangement links TRBV28 to TRBJ2-3, with 9 bases matching TRBD2. The CDR3 covers 12 residues. The V and J ends lost 4 bases and 11 bases, in that order; junction bases with no gene match: 4. Germline CDR1 reads MDHEN; CDR2 reads SYDVKM. In DNA form, the CDR3 reads TGTGCCAGCAGTTCCGGGACTAGCAAGCAGTATTTT. Translation gives CASSSGTSKQYF.